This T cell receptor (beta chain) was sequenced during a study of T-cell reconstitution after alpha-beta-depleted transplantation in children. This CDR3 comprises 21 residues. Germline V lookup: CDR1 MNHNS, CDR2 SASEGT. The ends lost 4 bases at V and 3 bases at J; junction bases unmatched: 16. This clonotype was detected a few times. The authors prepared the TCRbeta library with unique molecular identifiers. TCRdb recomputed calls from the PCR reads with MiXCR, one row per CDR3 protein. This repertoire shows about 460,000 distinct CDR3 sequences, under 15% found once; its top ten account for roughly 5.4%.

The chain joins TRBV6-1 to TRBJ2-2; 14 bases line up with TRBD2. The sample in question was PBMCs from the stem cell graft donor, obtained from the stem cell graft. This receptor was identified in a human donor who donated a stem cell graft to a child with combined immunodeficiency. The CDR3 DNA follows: TGTGCCAGCAGTGGCCCTAGGACTAGCGGGAGGAGAAAAGGGGACACCGGGGAGCTGTTTTTT. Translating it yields CASSGPRTSGRRKGDTGELFF.